The rows below give T cell receptor beta chains drawn from one sample of a study of OX40 agonist ivuxolimab in advanced cancers. Produced via immunoSEQ multiplex PCR; TCRdb's table is partial and in-frame only. The sample consists of some 81,000 clones, over 75% of them appearing once. The material was CD4+ or CD8+ T cells sorted from blood, obtained in a trial of the OX40 agonist ivuxolimab. These receptors were collected from an adult with an advanced solid tumor such as melanoma, head and neck, liver or kidney cancer. Both conserved end residues are part of each CDR3. The D gene is left open where the match is weak. Clone sizes are given selectively: once, few, many, or a class where the clone is expanded.

D	V	J	size	CDR3
.	TRBV4-3	TRBJ1-5	.	CASSQDPRGNQPQHF
.	TRBV7-3	TRBJ2-6	.	CASSPYVTGTGANVLTF
.	TRBV19	TRBJ2-1	.	CASSMGRPLNEQFF
TRBD2	TRBV5-1	TRBJ2-1	few	CASRAPGGAVEQFF
.	TRBV4-3	TRBJ2-1	.	CASSQDITGVYNEQFF
.	TRBV28	TRBJ2-2	.	CASTLGSLKDNTGELFF
.	TRBV29-1	TRBJ2-3	.	CSVARGATTDTQYF
.	TRBV6-1	TRBJ1-3	few	CASRGMQKRNTIYF
.	TRBV28	TRBJ1-5	.	CASSLTGDQPQHF
.	TRBV18	TRBJ1-2	.	CASSPPNTEDYGYTF
.	TRBV27	TRBJ2-6	once	CASSSLSGANVLTF
.	TRBV7-8	TRBJ2-3	.	CASSLVFLKRESSTDTQYF
TRBD1	TRBV7-9	TRBJ1-6	.	CASSLRSTGEISPLHF
.	TRBV5-1	TRBJ2-5	once	CASSLVGTPQETQYF
TRBD2	TRBV6-1	TRBJ2-5	.	CASSWEGETQYF
TRBD2	TRBV5-6	TRBJ2-5	.	CASSWGLAGGEETQYF
.	TRBV9	TRBJ1-1	once	CASSVRQEPNTEAFF
TRBD2	TRBV5-1	TRBJ2-2	.	CASSISGDTGELFF
.	TRBV10-3	TRBJ2-5	.	CAISRGGAGETQYF
.	TRBV5-1	TRBJ2-5	.	CASSPGPNAQETQYF
.	TRBV10-3	TRBJ1-3	.	CAISRDPNSGNTIYF
TRBD1	TRBV10-3	TRBJ2-1	.	CAIGGQGADEQFF
TRBD2	TRBV2	TRBJ2-3	.	CASSEGGGGTSTDTQYF
.	TRBV27	TRBJ1-4	.	CASSFSGGREKLFF
.	TRBV29-1	TRBJ2-7	.	CSVENSYEQYF
.	TRBV5-4	TRBJ2-5	.	CASSPTPGPGQETQYF
TRBD1	TRBV6-1	TRBJ2-5	.	CASSEAPRGPQETQYF
.	TRBV14	TRBJ2-1	.	CASSQVPGGEQFF